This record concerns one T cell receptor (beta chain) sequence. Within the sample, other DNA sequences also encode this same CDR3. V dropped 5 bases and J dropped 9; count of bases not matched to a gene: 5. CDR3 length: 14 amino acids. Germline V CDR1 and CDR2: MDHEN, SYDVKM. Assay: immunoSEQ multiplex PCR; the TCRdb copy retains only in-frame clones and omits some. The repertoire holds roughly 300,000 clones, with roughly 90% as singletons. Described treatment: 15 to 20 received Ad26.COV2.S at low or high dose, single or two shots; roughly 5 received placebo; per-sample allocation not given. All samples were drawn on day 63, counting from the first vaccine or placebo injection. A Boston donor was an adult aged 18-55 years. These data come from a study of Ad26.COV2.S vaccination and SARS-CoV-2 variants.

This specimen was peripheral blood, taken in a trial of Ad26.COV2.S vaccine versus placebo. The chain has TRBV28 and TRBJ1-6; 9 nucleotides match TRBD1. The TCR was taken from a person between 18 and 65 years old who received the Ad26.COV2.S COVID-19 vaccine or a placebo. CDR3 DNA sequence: TGTGCCAGCAGTCCGGGACAGGGTAGTTCACCCCTCCACTTT. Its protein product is CASSPGQGSSPLHF.